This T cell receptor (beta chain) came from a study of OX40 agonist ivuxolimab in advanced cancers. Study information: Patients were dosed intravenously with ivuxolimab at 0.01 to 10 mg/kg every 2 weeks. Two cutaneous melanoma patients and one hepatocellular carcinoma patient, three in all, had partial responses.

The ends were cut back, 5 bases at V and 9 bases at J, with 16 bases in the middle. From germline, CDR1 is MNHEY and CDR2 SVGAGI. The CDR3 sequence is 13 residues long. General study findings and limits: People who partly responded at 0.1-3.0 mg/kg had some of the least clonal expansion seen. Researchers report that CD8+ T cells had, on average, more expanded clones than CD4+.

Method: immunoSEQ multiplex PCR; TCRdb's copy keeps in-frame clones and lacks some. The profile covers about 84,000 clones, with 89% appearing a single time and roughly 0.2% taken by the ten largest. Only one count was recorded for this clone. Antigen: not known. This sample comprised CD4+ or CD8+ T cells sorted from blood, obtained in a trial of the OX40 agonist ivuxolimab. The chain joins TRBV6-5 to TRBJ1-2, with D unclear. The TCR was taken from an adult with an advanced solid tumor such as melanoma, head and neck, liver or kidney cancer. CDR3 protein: CASSLTPGGSYTF. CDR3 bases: TGTGCCAGCAGTCTCACCCCCGGAGGGAGCTACACCTTC.